This T cell receptor beta chain was found in a study of identical twins. Study conclusions and caveats: Models came in too low on out-of-frame TCR alpha sharing in monozygotic twins. Some out-of-frame alpha sequences were shared by twins, and these showed excess low generation probability.

In the case of this clonotype: Its antigen is undetermined.

A single record per CDR3 protein comes from TCRdb applying MiXCR to the 5' RACE reads. The sample shows around 220,000 distinct CDR3 sequences, approximately 10% of them seen only once. Material: memory T cells sorted from blood. The source is a man in his fifties or sixties in good health.

The chain's CDR3 is CASSLAGTWNTEAFF. The CDR3 nucleotides read TGTGCCAGCAGCTTAGCGGGAACATGGAACACTGAAGCTTTCTTT. The chain carries TRBV7-9 and TRBJ1-1; D gene uncertain. This CDR3 comprises 15 residues. The germline V gene has CDR1 SEHNR and CDR2 FQNEAQ (reference sequence). V lost 0 bases and J lost 1, with 9 bases in between.